This entry is about one T cell receptor (beta chain). Germline CDR1 is SGHTA and CDR2 is FQGNSA. The CDR3 runs 13 residues. The V and J ends lost 2 bases and 0 bases respectively, with 4 bases between them. As handled by the study authors: The authors estimated nucleated cell counts from reference gene primer amplification. Sequenced by immunoSEQ multiplex PCR; TCRdb stores in-frame clones only, minus some. V and J calls and clone size follow that table, whereas D and trimming were derived from the DNA. The data hold approximately 300,000 clones, with about 83% observed a single time. This specimen comes from a study of blood T cell repertoires in COVID-19. Overall study context: Acute-phase and convalescent COVID-19 samples originated in the United States, Italy and Spain. In each case, the material was cDNA or gDNA derived from T cells, B-cell-depleted T cells, or PBMCs.

The receptor was derived from a woman aged 45-60 years with acute or convalescent COVID-19. Sequenced sample: peripheral blood. This chain links TRBV7-2 with TRBJ1-1; D unclear. The CDR3 DNA reads as TGTGCCAGCAGCTTATATGTGAACACTGAAGCTTTCTTT. It is translated as CASSLYVNTEAFF.